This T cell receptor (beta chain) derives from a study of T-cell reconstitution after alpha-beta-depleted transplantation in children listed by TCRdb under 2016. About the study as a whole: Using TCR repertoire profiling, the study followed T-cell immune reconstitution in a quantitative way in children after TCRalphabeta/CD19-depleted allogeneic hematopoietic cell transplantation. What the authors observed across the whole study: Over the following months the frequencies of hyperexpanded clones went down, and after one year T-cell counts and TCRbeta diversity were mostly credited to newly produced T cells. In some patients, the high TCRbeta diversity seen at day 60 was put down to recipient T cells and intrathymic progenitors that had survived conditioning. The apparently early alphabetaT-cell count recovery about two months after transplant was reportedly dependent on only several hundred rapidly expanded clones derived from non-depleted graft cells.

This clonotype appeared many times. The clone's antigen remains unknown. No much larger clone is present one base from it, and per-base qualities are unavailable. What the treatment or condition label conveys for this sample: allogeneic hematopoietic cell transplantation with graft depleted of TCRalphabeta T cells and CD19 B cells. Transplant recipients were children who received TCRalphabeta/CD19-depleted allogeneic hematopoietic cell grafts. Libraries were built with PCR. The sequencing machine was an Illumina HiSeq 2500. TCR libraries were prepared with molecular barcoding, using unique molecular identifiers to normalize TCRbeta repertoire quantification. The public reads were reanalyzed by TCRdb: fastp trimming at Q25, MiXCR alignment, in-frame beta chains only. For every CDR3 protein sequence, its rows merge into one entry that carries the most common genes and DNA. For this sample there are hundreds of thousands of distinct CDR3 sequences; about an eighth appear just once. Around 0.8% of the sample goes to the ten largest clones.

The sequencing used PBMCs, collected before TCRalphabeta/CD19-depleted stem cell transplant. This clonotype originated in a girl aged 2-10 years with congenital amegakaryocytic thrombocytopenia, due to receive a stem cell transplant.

The CDR3 region reads CASSLAGINQPQHF. The DNA sequence follows: TGTGCCAGCAGCTTAGCAGGGATAAATCAGCCCCAGCATTTT. Recombination linked TRBV7-9 to TRBJ1-5; the D gene remains uncertain. The germline V gene (reference sequence) gives CDR1 as SEHNR and CDR2 as FQNEAQ. Its CDR3 holds 14 amino acids, cysteine through phenylalanine. Only the CDR3 portion is preserved as DNA: 42 bases, with reading frame beginning at the first base. V gives up 0 bases and J gives up 4 bases, and the segment between their germline ends measures 7 bases.